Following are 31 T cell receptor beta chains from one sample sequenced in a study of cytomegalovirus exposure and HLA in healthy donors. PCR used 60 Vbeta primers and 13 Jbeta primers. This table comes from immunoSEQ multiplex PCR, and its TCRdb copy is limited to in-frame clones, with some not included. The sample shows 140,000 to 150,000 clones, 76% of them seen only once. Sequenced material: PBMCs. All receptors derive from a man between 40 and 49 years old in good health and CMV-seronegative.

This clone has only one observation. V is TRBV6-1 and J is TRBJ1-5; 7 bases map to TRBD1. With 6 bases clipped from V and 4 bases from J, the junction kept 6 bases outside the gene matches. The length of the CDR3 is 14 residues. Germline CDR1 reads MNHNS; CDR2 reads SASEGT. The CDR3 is CASRTTGENQPQHF. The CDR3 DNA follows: TGTGCCAGCAGAACCACAGGGGAAAATCAGCCCCAGCATTTT.

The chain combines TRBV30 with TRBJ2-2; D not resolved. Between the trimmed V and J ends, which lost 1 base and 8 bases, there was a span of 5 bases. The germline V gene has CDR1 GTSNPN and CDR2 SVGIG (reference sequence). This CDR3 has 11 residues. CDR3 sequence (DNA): TGTGCCTGGAGTGGCCAGGGGGAGCTGTTTTTT. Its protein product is CAWSGQGELFF. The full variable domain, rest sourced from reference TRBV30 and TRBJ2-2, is SQTIHQWPATLVQPVGSPLSLECTVEGTSNPNLYWYRQAAGRGLQLLFYSVGIGQISSEVPQNLSASRPQDRQFILSSKKLLLSDSGFYLCAWSGQGELFFGEGSRLTVL.

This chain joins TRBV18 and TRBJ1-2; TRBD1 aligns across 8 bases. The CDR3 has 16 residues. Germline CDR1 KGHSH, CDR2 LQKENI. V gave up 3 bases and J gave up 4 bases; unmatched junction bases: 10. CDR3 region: CASSPQQGGTPYGYTF. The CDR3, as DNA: TGTGCCAGCTCACCTCAACAGGGGGGGACCCCCTATGGCTACACCTTC.

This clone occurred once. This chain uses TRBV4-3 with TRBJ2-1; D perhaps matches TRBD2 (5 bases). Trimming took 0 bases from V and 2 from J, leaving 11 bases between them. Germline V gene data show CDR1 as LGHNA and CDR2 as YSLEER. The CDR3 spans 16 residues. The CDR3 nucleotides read TGCGCCAGCAGCCAAGATAGATCGGGGACCTACAATGAGCAGTTCTTC. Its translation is CASSQDRSGTYNEQFF.

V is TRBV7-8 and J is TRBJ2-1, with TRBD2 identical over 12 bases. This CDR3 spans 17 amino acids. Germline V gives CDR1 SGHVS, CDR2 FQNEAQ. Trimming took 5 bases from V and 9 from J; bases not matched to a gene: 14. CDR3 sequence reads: CASSPRGRQLAGGEQFF. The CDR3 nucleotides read TGTGCCAGCAGCCCACGGGGCAGGCAACTAGCGGGGGGTGAGCAGTTCTTC.

CDR3 residues: CASSVVASSYEQYF. CDR3 DNA sequence: TGTGCCAGCAGCGTAGTGGCTAGCTCCTACGAGCAGTACTTC. J is TRBJ2-7 and V is TRBV9; D remains ambiguous. The V end lost 0 bases, the J end lost 0 bases, and 7 bases lay between the germline ends. This CDR3 comprises 14 residues. Germline loops: CDR1 SGDLS, CDR2 YYNGEE.

CDR3 amino acids: CASSYGLAGASYEQYF. CDR3 DNA: TGTGCCAGCAGCTACGGACTAGCGGGGGCCTCCTACGAGCAGTACTTC. The gene calls are TRBV27 and TRBJ2-7; 13 bases match TRBD2. Germline values: CDR1 MNHEY, CDR2 SMNVEV (reference sequence). With V trimmed by 6 bases and J by 0 bases, 5 bases remained unmatched. CDR3 size: 16 residues.

The CDR3 DNA follows: TGTGCCAGCAGCAAAGCGCTTTGGGCAGGGAATAACACTGAAGCTTTCTTT. Amino acids: CASSKALWAGNNTEAFF. The chain combines TRBV21-1 with TRBJ1-1; TRBD1 was called by the table and not checked on the DNA. TRBV21-1 constitutes a pseudogene. CDR3 length: 17 amino acids.

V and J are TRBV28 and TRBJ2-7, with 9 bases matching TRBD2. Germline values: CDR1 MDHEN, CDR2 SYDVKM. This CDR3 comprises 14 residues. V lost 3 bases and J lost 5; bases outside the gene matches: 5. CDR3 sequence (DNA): TGTGCCAGCAGTTTTGGGCGGGGGGGACACGAGCAGTACTTC. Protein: CASSFGRGGHEQYF.

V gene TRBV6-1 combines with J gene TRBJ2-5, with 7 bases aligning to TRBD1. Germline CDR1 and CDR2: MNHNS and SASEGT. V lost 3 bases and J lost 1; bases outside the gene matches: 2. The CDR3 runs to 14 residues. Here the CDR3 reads CASSEGQFQETQYF. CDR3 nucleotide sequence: TGTGCCAGCAGTGAGGGACAGTTCCAAGAGACCCAGTACTTC.

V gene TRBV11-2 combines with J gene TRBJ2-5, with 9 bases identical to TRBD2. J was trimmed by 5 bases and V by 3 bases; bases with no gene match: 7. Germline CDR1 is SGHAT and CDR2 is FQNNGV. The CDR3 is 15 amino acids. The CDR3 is CASSFGGRASETQYF. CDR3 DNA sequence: TGTGCCAGCAGCTTTGGCGGGAGGGCCTCCGAGACCCAGTACTTC.

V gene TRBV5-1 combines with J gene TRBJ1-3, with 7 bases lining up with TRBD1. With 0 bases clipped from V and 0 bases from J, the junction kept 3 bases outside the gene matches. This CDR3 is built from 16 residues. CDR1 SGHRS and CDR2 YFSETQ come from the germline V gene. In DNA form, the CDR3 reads TGCGCCAGCAGCTTGGGAGGGGACAGCTCTGGAAACACCATATATTTT. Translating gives CASSLGGDSSGNTIYF.

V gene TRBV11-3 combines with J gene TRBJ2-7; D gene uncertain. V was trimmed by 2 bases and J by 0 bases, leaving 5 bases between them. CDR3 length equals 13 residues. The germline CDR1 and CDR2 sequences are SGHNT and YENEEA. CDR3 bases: TGTGCCAGCAGCTTAACAGACTCCTACGAGCAGTACTTC. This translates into CASSLTDSYEQYF.

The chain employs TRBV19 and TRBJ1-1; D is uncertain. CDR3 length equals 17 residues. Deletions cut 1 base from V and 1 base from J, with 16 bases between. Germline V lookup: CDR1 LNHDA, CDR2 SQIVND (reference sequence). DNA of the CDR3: TGTGCCAGTAGTATAGTGTCTGGTATGGCAGGGAACACTGAAGCTTTCTTT. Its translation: CASSIVSGMAGNTEAFF.

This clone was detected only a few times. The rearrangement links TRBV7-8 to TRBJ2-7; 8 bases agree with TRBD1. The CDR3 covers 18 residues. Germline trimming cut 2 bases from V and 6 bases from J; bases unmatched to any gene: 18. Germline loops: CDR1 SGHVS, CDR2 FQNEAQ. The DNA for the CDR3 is TGTGCCAGCAGCTTAAGTAGGGCCGCGGTGACAGGGGAGCGCGAGCAGTACTTC. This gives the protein CASSLSRAAVTGEREQYF.

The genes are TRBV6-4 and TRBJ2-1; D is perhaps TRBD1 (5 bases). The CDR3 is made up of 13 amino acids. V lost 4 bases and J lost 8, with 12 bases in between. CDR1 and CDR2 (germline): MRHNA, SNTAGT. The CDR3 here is CASSVEQDDEQFF. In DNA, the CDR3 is TGTGCCAGCAGTGTTGAACAGGACGATGAGCAGTTCTTC.

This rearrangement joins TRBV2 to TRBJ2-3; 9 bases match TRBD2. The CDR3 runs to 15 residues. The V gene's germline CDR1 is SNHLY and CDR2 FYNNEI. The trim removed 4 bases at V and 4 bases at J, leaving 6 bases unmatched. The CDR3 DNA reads TGTGCCAGCAGTGGGGTAGCGGGAGAGGCAGATACGCAGTATTTT. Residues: CASSGVAGEADTQYF.

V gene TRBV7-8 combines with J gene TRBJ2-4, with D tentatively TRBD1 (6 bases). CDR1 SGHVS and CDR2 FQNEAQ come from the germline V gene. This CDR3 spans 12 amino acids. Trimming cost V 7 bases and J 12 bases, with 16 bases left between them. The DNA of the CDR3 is TGTGCCAGCAACACGGGGACACACGGTCAGTACTTC. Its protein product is CASNTGTHGQYF.

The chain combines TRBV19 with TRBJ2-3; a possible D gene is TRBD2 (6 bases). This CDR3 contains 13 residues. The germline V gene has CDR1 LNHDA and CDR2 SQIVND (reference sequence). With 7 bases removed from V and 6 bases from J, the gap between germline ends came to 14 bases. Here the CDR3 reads CASTRGSGDTQYF. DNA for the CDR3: TGTGCCAGTACCCGGGGGAGCGGGGATACGCAGTATTTT.

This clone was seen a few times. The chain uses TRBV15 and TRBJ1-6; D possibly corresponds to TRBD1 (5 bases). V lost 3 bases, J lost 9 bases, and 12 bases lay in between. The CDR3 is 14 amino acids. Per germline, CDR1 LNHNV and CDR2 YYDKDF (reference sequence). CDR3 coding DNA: TGTGCCACCAGCAGCAGGGTACAAATTTCACCCCTCCACTTT. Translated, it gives CATSSRVQISPLHF.

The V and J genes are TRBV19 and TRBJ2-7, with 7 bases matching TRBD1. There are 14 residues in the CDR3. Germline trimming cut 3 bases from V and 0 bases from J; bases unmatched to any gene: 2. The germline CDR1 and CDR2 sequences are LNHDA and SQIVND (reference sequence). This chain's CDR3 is CASSIGTASYEQYF. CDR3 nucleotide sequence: TGTGCCAGTAGTATTGGGACAGCCTCCTACGAGCAGTACTTC.

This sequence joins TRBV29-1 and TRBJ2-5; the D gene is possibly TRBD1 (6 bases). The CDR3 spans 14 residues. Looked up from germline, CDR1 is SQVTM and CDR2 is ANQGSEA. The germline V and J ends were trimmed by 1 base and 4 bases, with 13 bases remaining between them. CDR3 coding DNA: TGCAGCGTTGAAGGGGGCAGGGGTCGAGAGACCCAGTACTTC. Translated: CSVEGGRGRETQYF.

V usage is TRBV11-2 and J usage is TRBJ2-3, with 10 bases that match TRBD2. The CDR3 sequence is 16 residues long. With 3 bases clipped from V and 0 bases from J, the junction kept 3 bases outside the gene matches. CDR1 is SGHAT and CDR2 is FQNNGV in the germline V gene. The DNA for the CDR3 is TGTGCCAGCAGCTTGGCTAGCGGGGGAAGCACAGATACGCAGTATTTT. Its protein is CASSLASGGSTDTQYF.

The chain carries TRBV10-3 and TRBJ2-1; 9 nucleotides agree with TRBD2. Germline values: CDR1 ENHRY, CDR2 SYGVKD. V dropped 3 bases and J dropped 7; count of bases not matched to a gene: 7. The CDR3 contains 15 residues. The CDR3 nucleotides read TGTGCCATCAGTGATCCTAGCGGGATGGTTAATGAGCAGTTCTTC. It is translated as CAISDPSGMVNEQFF.

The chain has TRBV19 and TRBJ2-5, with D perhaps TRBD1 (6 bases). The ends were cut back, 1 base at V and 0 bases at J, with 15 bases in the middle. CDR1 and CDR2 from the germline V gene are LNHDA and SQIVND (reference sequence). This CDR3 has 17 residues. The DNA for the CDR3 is TGTGCCAGTAGTATAGGAGCGCAGGGGCGGTACCAAGAGACCCAGTACTTC. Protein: CASSIGAQGRYQETQYF.

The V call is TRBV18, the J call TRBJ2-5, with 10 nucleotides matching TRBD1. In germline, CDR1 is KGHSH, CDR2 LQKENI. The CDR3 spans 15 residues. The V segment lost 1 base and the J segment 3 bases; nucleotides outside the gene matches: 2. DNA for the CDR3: TGTGCCAGCTCACCACAGACAGGGGGCGAAGAGACCCAGTACTTC. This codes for CASSPQTGGEETQYF.

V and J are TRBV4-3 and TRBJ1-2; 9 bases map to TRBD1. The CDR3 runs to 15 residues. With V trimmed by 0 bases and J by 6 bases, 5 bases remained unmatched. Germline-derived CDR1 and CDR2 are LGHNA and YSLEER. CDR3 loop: CASSQDYTGGHGYTF. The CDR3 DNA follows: TGCGCCAGCAGCCAAGATTATACAGGGGGCCATGGCTACACCTTC.

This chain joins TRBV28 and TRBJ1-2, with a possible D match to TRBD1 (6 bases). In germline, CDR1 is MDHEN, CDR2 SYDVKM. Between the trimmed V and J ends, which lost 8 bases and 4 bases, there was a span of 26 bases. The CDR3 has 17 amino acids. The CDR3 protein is CASQELGGGGPVYGYTF. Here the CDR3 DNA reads TGTGCCAGCCAAGAGCTTGGTGGGGGGGGGCCTGTCTATGGCTACACCTTC.

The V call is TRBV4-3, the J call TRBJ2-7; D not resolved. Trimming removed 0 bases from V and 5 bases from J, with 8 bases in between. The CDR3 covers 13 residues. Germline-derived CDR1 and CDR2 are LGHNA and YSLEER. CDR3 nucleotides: TGCGCCAGCAGCCAAGACAGGATCCACGAGCAGTACTTC. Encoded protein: CASSQDRIHEQYF.

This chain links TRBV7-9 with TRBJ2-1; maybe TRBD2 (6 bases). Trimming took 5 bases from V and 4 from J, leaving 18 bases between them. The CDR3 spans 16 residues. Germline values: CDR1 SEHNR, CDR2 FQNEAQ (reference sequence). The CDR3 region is CASSSTGGGMYNEQFF. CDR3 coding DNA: TGTGCCAGCAGCAGCACCGGTGGGGGGATGTACAATGAGCAGTTCTTC.

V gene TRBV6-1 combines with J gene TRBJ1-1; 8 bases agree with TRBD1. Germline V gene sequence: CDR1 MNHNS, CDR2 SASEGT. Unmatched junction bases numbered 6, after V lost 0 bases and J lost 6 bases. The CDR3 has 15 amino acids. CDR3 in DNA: TGTGCCAGCAGTGAAGCCCGAGACAGGGGATCTGAAGCTTTCTTT. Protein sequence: CASSEARDRGSEAFF.